This T cell receptor (beta chain) appears in the sequencing data of a study of blood T cell repertoires in COVID-19. Overall study context: The cDNA or gDNA used as material had been derived from T cells, B-cell-depleted T cells, or PBMCs.

Seattle researchers signed up patients amid active infection and tracked them longitudinally. Method: immunoSEQ multiplex PCR; TCRdb's copy keeps in-frame clones and lacks some. The table shows about 270,000 clones, with around nine tenths occurring only once. The CDR3 totals 11 residues. Between the trimmed V and J ends, which lost 8 bases and 6 bases, there was a span of 11 bases. Germline assignment: CDR1 SNHLY and CDR2 FYNNEI. The rearrangement links TRBV2 to TRBJ2-7; perhaps TRBD1 as D (5 bases). Specimen: peripheral blood. The receptor comes from a woman between 70 and 85 years old with COVID-19, enrolled during active disease. This chain's CDR3 is CASRQRGEQYF. The CDR3 nucleotides read TGTGCCAGCCGCCAAAGGGGCGAGCAGTACTTC.